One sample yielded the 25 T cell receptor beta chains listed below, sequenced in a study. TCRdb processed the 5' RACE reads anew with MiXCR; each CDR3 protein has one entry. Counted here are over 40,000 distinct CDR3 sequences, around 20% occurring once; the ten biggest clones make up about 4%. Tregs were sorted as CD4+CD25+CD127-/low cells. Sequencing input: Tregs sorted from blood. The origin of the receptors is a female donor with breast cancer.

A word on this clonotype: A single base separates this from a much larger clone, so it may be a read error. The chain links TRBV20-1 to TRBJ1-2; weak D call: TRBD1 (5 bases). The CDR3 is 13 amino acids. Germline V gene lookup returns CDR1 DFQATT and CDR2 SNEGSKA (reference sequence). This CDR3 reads CSARNRVGVGCTF. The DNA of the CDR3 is TGCAGTGCTCGAAACCGAGTGGGGGTAGGCTGCACCTTC.

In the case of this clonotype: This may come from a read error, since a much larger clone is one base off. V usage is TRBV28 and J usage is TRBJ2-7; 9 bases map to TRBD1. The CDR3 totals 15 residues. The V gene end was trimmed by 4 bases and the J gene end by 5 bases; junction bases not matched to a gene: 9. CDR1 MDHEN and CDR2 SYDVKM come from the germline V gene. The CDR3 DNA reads TGTGCCAGCAGTTCACCCGGGACAGGGAAACACGAGCAGTACTTC. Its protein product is CASSSPGTGKHEQYF.

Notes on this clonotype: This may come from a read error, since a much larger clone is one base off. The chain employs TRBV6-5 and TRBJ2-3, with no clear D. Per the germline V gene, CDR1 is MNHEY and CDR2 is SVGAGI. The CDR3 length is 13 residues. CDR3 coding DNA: TGTGCCAGCTGTTACTACAGCACAGATACGCAGTATTTT. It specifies CASCYYSTDTQYF.

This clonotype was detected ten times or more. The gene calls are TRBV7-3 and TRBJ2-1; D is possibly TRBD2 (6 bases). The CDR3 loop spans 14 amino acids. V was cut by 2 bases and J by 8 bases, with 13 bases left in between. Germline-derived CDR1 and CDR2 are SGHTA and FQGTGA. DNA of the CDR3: TGTGCCAGCAGCTTATATCCGGGAGAGGATGAGCAGTTCTTC. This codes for CASSLYPGEDEQFF.

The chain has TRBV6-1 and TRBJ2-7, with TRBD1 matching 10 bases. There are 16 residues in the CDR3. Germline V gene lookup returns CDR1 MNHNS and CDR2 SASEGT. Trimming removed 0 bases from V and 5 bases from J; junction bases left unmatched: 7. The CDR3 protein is CASSEAGTGASDEQYF. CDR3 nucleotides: TGTGCCAGCAGTGAAGCAGGGACAGGGGCATCCGACGAGCAGTACTTC.

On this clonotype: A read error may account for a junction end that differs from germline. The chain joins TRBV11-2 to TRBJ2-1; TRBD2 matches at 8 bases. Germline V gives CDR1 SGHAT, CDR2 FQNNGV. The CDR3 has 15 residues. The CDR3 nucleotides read TGTGCCAGCAGCTTAGGACTAGCGTCGTACAATGGGCAGTTCTTC. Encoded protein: CASSLGLASYNGQFF.

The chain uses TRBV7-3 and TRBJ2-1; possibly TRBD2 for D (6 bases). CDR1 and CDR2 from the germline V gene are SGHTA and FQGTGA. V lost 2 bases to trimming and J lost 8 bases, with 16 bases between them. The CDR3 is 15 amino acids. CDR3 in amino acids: CASSLEPGSLYEQFF. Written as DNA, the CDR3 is TGTGCCAGCAGCTTAGAGCCCGGGAGTCTTTATGAGCAGTTCTTC.

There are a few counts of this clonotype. CDR3 region: CASSQVGTGHEQYF. For the CDR3, the DNA is TGCGCCAGCAGCCAAGTTGGGACAGGCCACGAGCAGTACTTC. The chain couples TRBV4-1 to TRBJ2-7, with TRBD1 matching 8 bases. J lost 5 bases, V lost 1 base, and 4 bases had no gene match. Germline CDR1 is MGHRA and CDR2 is YSYEKL. The CDR3 is made up of 14 amino acids.

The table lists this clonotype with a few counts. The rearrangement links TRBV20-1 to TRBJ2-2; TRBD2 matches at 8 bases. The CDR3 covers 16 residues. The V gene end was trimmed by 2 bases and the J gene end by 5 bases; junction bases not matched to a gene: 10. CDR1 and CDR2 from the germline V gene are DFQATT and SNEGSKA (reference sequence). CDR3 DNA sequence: TGCAGTGCTAGAAGGGCCGGGAGGGCCTTAACCGGGGAGCTGTTTTTT. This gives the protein CSARRAGRALTGELFF.

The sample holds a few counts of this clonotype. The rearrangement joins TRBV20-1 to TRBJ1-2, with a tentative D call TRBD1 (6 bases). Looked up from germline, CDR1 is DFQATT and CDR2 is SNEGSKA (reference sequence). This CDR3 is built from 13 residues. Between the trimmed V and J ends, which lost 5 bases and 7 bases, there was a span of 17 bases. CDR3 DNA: TGCAGTGCTCACCTGGTTCAGGGGCCTGGCTACACCTTC. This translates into CSAHLVQGPGYTF.

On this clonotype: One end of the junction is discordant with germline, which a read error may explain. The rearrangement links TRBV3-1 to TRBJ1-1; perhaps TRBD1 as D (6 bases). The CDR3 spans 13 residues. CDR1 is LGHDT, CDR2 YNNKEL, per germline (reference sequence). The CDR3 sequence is CASGQKYRAEAFF. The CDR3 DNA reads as TGTGCCAGCGGCCAAAAGTACAGGGCCGAAGCTTTCTTT.

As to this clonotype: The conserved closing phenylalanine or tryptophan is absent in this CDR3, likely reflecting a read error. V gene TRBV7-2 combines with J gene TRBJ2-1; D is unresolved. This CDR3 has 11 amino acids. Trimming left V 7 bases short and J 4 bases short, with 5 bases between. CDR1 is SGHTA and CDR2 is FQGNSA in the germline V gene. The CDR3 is CASTYYNEQFS. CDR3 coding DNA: TGTGCCAGCACCTATTACAATGAGCAGTTCTCC.

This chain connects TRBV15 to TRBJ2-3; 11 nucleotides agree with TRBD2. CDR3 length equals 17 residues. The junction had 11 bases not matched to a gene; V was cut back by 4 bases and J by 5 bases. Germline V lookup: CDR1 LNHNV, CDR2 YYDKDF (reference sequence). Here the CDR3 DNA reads TGTGCCACCAGCATCCTCGTAGCGGGAGGGCCCGGAGATACGCAGTATTTT. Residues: CATSILVAGGPGDTQYF.

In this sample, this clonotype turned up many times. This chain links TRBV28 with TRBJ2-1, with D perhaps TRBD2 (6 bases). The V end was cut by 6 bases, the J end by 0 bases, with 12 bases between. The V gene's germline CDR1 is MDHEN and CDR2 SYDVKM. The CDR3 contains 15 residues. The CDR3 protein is CASRLAPSSYNEQFF. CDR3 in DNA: TGTGCCAGCAGGCTAGCGCCCAGCTCCTACAATGAGCAGTTCTTC.

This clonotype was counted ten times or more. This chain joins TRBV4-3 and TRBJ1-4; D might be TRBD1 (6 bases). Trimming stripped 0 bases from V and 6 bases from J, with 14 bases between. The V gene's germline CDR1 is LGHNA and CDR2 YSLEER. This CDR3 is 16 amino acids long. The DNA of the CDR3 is TGCGCCAGCAGCCAAGATTGGCAGGGGATGGATGAAAAACTGTTTTTT. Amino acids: CASSQDWQGMDEKLFF.

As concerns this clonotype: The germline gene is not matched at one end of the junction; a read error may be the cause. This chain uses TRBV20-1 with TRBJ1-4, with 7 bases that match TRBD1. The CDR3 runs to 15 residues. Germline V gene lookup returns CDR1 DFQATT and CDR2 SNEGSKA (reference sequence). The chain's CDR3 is CSARDSRGPNEKLFF. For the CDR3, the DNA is TGCAGTGCTAGAGATAGTAGGGGGCCTAATGAGAAACTGTTTTTT.

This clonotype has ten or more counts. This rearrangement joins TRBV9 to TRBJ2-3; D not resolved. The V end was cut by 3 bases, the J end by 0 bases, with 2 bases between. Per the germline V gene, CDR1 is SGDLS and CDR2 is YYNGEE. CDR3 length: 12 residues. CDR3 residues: CASSASTDTQYF. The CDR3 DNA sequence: TGTGCCAGCAGCGCAAGCACAGATACGCAGTATTTT.

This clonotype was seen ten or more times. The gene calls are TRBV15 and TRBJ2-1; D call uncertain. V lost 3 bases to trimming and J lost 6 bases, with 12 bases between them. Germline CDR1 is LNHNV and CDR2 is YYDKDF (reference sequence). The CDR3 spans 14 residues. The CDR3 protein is CATSRVIGPNEQFF. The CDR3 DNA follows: TGTGCCACCAGCAGGGTAATCGGTCCCAATGAGCAGTTCTTC.

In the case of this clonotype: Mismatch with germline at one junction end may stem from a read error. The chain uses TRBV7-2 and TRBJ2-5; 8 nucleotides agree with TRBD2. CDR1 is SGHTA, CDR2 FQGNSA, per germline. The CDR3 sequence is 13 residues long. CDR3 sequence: CASSRGGEEAQYF. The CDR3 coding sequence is TGTGCCAGCAGCCGGGGGGGGGAAGAGGCCCAGTACTTC.

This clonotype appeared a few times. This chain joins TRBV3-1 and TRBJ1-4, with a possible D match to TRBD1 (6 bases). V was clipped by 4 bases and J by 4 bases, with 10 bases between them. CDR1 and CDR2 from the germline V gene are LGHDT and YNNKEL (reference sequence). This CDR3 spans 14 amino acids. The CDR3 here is CASSPPGVNEKLFF. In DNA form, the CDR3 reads TGTGCCAGCAGCCCCCCAGGGGTTAATGAAAAACTGTTTTTT. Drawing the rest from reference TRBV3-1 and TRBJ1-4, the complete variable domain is DTAVSQTPKYLVTQMGNDKSIKCEQNLGHDTMYWYKQDSKKFLKIMFSYNNKELIINETVPNRFSPKSPDKAHLNLHINSLELGDSAVYFCASSPPGVNEKLFFGSGTQLSVL.

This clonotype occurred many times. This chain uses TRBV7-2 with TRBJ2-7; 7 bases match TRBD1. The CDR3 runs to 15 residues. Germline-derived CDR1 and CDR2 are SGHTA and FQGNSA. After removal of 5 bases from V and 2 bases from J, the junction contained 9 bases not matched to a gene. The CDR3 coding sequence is TGTGCCAGCAGCCCGACATCCGGACAGGCCTACGAGCAGTACTTC. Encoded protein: CASSPTSGQAYEQYF.

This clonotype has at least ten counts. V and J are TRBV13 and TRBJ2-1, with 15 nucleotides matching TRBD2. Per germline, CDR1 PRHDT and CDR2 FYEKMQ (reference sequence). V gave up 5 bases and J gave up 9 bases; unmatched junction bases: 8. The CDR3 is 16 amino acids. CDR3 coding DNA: TGTGCCAGCAGCCCAACCGGGACTAGCGGGAGGAGTGAGCAGTTCTTC. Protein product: CASSPTGTSGRSEQFF.

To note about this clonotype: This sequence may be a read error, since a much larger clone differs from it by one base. CDR3 sequence (DNA): TGCGCCAGCAGCCCCGGGACTAACTCGAAGGATGAGCAGTTCTTC. Translated: CASSPGTNSKDEQFF. V gene TRBV5-1 combines with J gene TRBJ2-1, with 7 bases matching TRBD2. Germline V gene data show CDR1 as SGHRS and CDR2 as YFSETQ. The CDR3 covers 15 residues. V lost 4 bases and J lost 8; bases outside the gene matches: 12.

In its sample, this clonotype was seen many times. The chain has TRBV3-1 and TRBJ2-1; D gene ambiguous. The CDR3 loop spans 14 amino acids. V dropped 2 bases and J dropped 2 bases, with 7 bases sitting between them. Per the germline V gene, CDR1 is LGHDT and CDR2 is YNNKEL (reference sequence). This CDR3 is CASSQIDAYNEQFF. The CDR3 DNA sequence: TGTGCCAGCAGCCAAATAGATGCCTACAATGAGCAGTTCTTC.

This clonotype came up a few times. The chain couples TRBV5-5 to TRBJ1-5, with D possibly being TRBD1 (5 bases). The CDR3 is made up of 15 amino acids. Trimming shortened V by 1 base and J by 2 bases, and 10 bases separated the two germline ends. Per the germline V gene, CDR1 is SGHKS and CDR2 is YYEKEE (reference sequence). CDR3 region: CASSLIGGGNQPQHF. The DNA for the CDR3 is TGTGCCAGCAGCTTGATCGGGGGGGGCAATCAGCCCCAGCATTTT.